These 27 T cell receptor beta chains originate from one sample sequenced in a study of OX40 agonist ivuxolimab in advanced cancers. The assay was immunoSEQ multiplex PCR, and TCRdb's table has in-frame clones only and misses some. The sample lists 45,000 or so clones; roughly 90% were seen once. The sequences come from CD4+ or CD8+ T cells sorted from blood, collected in a trial of the OX40 agonist ivuxolimab. The receptors here all came from an adult with an advanced solid tumor such as melanoma, head and neck, liver or kidney cancer.

This clone showed up just a few times. The chain employs TRBV18 and TRBJ1-2; D perhaps matches TRBD1 (5 bases). CDR3 length: 16 amino acids. The V end was cut by 3 bases, the J end by 4 bases, with 18 bases between. The germline gives CDR1 KGHSH, CDR2 LQKENI. The CDR3 spells CASSPSPRGRGYGYTF. The CDR3 DNA sequence: TGTGCCAGCTCACCCTCTCCCCGGGGCAGAGGCTATGGCTACACCTTC.

This chain uses TRBV28 with TRBJ1-2; tentatively, D is TRBD1 (6 bases). V lost 6 bases, J lost 8 bases, and 13 bases lay in between. The CDR3 length is 12 residues. Germline CDR1 is MDHEN and CDR2 is SYDVKM. CDR3 nucleotides: TGTGCCAGCAGCTCGGACAGCTGGGGCTACACCTTC. It specifies CASSSDSWGYTF.

The chain recombines TRBV7-3 with TRBJ2-1, with TRBD2 as a possible D gene (6 bases). Germline-derived CDR1 and CDR2 are SGHTA and FQGTGA. The CDR3 runs 15 residues. V shed 3 bases and J shed 4 bases, with 13 bases lying between them. The DNA for the CDR3 is TGTGCCAGCAGCTTGGAGGGCCAAGGTTACAATGAGCAGTTCTTC. This sequence encodes CASSLEGQGYNEQFF.

The V and J genes are TRBV28 and TRBJ2-5; 7 nucleotides agree with TRBD2. With 6 bases clipped from V and 3 bases from J, the junction kept 10 bases outside the gene matches. Germline assignment: CDR1 MDHEN and CDR2 SYDVKM. The CDR3 length is 15 residues. The CDR3 DNA reads TGTGCCAGCAGGCAGAGCGGGATAATTGAAGAGACCCAGTACTTC. Protein: CASRQSGIIEETQYF.

The CDR3 loop reads CASSLTARNRGNAYEQYF. CDR3 DNA: TGTGCCAGCAGCTTGACGGCCCGTAACAGGGGAAATGCCTACGAGCAGTACTTC. The gene calls are TRBV7-8 and TRBJ2-7; 7 nucleotides align to TRBD1. Looked up from germline, CDR1 is SGHVS and CDR2 is FQNEAQ. V shed 3 bases, J shed 2 bases, and the junction held 16 bases outside the gene matches. The CDR3 sequence is 18 residues long.

The chain uses TRBV4-3 and TRBJ2-6; no reliable D call. CDR1 LGHNA and CDR2 YSLEER come from the germline V gene. Between the trimmed V and J ends, which lost 4 bases and 0 bases, there was a span of 4 bases. The CDR3 is made up of 14 amino acids. In nucleotides, the CDR3 is TGCGCCAGCAGCCTTAGCTCTGGGGCCAACGTCCTGACTTTC. Protein sequence: CASSLSSGANVLTF.

V is TRBV7-6 and J is TRBJ2-1; possible D gene TRBD1, 5 bases. The germline gives CDR1 SGHVS, CDR2 FNYEAQ. The CDR3 sequence is 11 residues long. The V gene lost 5 bases and the J gene lost 8 bases, with 7 bases spanning the gap. The CDR3 DNA reads as TGTGCCAGCAGCACAGGCTATGAGCAGTTCTTC. Protein sequence: CASSTGYEQFF.

This clone came up once. The chain uses TRBV15 and TRBJ2-2; 9 bases fit TRBD1. After removal of 3 bases from V and 4 bases from J, the junction contained 6 bases not matched to a gene. The CDR3 contains 16 residues. Germline loops: CDR1 LNHNV, CDR2 YYDKDF (reference sequence). CDR3 nucleotides: TGTGCCACCAGCAGGGGGACAGGGAGGGCCACCGGGGAGCTGTTTTTT. Its translation is CATSRGTGRATGELFF. The full variable domain, its missing parts supplied by reference TRBV15 and TRBJ2-2, is DAMVIQNPRYQVTQFGKPVTLSCSQTLNHNVMYWYQQKSSQAPKLLFHYYDKDFNNEADTPDNFQSRRPNTSFCFLDIRSPGLGDTAMYLCATSRGTGRATGELFFGEGSRLTVL.

This sequence joins TRBV27 and TRBJ2-2; TRBD2 agrees at 10 bases. V was clipped by 5 bases and J by 7 bases; unmatched bases: 7. The germline V gene has CDR1 MNHEY and CDR2 SMNVEV (reference sequence). The CDR3 contains 15 residues. This CDR3 is CASSTPSGSNGELFF. CDR3 coding DNA: TGTGCCAGCAGTACCCCTAGCGGGAGTAACGGGGAGCTGTTTTTT.

The chain links TRBV6-6 to TRBJ2-5, with TRBD2 matching 15 bases. V lost 2 bases, J lost 5 bases, and 3 bases stayed unmatched. This CDR3 has 16 amino acids. Germline CDR1 MNHNY, CDR2 SVGAGI (reference sequence). CDR3 in DNA: TGTGCCAGCAGTTACCCGGGGACTAGCGGGAGGGAGACCCAGTACTTC. It specifies CASSYPGTSGRETQYF.

The chain has TRBV28 and TRBJ2-7, with D hard to call. Deletions cut 2 bases from V and 5 bases from J, with 7 bases between. This CDR3 has 12 residues. Germline loops: CDR1 MDHEN, CDR2 SYDVKM. For the CDR3, the DNA is TGTGCCAGCAGTTTAAGCCATAACGAGCAGTACTTC. Translated: CASSLSHNEQYF.

The chain uses TRBV4-1 and TRBJ1-5, with D possibly matching TRBD1 (6 bases). The germline CDR1 and CDR2 sequences are MGHRA and YSYEKL. The CDR3 is 17 amino acids. V was cut by 0 bases and J by 3 bases, with 15 bases left in between. CDR3 protein: CASSQDQEGHDNQPQHF. The CDR3 nucleotides are TGCGCCAGCAGCCAAGATCAGGAGGGACACGACAATCAGCCCCAGCATTTT.

This chain links TRBV11-3 with TRBJ2-2; D not certain. V was pared by 5 bases and J by 6 bases, with 10 bases between. The CDR3 sequence is 13 residues long. Germline CDR1 reads SGHNT; CDR2 reads YENEEA. The CDR3 reads CASSERGSGELFF. The CDR3 DNA is TGTGCCAGCAGCGAAAGAGGATCCGGGGAGCTGTTTTTT.

This sequence joins TRBV4-2 and TRBJ2-5; maybe TRBD2 (5 bases). The J call is in doubt because the DNA end fits TRBJ2-7 better. Germline values: CDR1 LGHNA, CDR2 YNFKEQ. The CDR3 sequence is 15 residues long. The CDR3 reads CASSQVLGSSYEQYF. CDR3 DNA: TGTGCCAGCAGCCAAGTTCTGGGGAGCTCCTACGAGCAGTACTTC.

The V call is TRBV18, the J call TRBJ2-7; D unresolved. Trimming took 6 bases from V and 3 from J, leaving 21 bases between them. The CDR3 loop spans 16 amino acids. Germline loops: CDR1 KGHSH, CDR2 LQKENI. CDR3 in DNA: TGTGCCAGCTCCCTAATTCGGGCGGCAGGCAGCTACGAGCAGTACTTC. Its protein is CASSLIRAAGSYEQYF.

This clone was counted once. CDR3 loop: CASSSGTSDTQYF. In DNA form, the CDR3 reads TGTGCCAGCAGTTCCGGGACATCGGATACGCAGTATTTT. V gene TRBV7-2 combines with J gene TRBJ2-3; TRBD1 might be the D (6 bases). Trimming took 6 bases from V and 6 from J, leaving 13 bases between them. CDR1 SGHTA and CDR2 FQGNSA come from the germline V gene. CDR3 length: 13 residues.

This chain links TRBV20-1 with TRBJ2-7; D perhaps matches TRBD2 (5 bases). The germline V gene has CDR1 DFQATT and CDR2 SNEGSKA (reference sequence). V lost 5 bases, J lost 5 bases, and 10 bases lay in between. The CDR3 totals 11 residues. CDR3 in amino acids: CSASDLNEQYF. Written as DNA, the CDR3 is TGCAGTGCTTCGGACTTGAACGAGCAGTACTTC.

V and J are TRBV28 and TRBJ2-1, with D perhaps TRBD1 (5 bases). This CDR3 has 12 residues. Trimming left V 5 bases short and J 9 bases short, with 11 bases between. Germline V gives CDR1 MDHEN, CDR2 SYDVKM. CDR3 sequence (DNA): TGTGCCAGCAGTCAGGGTCATTTTGAGCAGTTCTTC. Translating gives CASSQGHFEQFF. The variable domain in full, completed from reference TRBV28 and TRBJ2-1, reads DVKVTQSSRYLVKRTGEKVFLECVQDMDHENMFWYRQDPGLGLRLIYFSYDVKMKEKGDIPEGYSVSREKKERFSLILESASTNQTSMYLCASSQGHFEQFFGPGTRLTVL.

The chain uses TRBV4-2 and TRBJ2-2; D not certain. V was cut by 3 bases and J by 5 bases, with 13 bases left in between. This CDR3 region has 15 residues. The germline V gene has CDR1 LGHNA and CDR2 YNFKEQ. This CDR3 reads CASSHAARSTGELFF. The CDR3 nucleotides are TGTGCCAGCAGCCACGCGGCCCGGTCGACCGGGGAGCTGTTTTTT.

The chain joins TRBV9 to TRBJ1-2; D remains unclear. CDR3 size: 15 residues. Germline V CDR1 and CDR2: SGDLS, YYNGEE. The V gene lost 7 bases and the J gene lost 2 bases, with 18 bases spanning the gap. The CDR3 DNA reads TGTGCCAGCTCGACCTCTCCCTCGGGAAACTATGGCTACACCTTC. It specifies CASSTSPSGNYGYTF.

V and J are TRBV7-2 and TRBJ2-1; a possible D gene is TRBD1 (5 bases). Trimming pared 5 bases from V and 7 bases from J, leaving 15 bases between. Germline values: CDR1 SGHTA, CDR2 FQGNSA. CDR3 length: 14 amino acids. The CDR3 loop reads CASSQAVGANEQFF. CDR3 nucleotide sequence: TGTGCCAGCAGCCAGGCGGTTGGGGCAAATGAGCAGTTCTTC. The full variable domain, in which reference TRBV7-2 and TRBJ2-1 provide the parts outside the CDR3, is GAGVSQSPSNKVTEKGKDVELRCDPISGHTALYWYRQSLGQGLEFLIYFQGNSAPDKSGLPSDRFSAERTGGSVSTLTIQRTQQEDSAVYLCASSQAVGANEQFFGPGTRLTVL.

With respect to this clone: This same CDR3 is encoded by further DNA sequences in the sample. The genes are TRBV2 and TRBJ2-5; weak D call: TRBD2 (5 bases). The last part of the DNA fits TRBJ2-7 better; the J call may be wrong. CDR1 SNHLY and CDR2 FYNNEI come from the germline V gene. CDR3 length equals 14 residues. The CDR3 nucleotides read TGTGCCAGCAGACCCGGACTGGAGACCTACGAGCAGTACTTC. It codes for CASRPGLETYEQYF.

The chain is built from TRBV28 and TRBJ1-5; no clear D. V lost 6 bases, J lost 4 bases, and 10 bases lay in between. CDR3 size: 13 residues. The germline gives CDR1 MDHEN, CDR2 SYDVKM. CDR3 DNA: TGTGCCAGCAGAGTAGAGGGAAATCAGCCCCAGCATTTT. Protein: CASRVEGNQPQHF.

J is TRBJ2-7 and V is TRBV7-6; 7 bases align to TRBD2. This CDR3 region has 14 residues. Germline values: CDR1 SGHVS, CDR2 FNYEAQ. V dropped 3 bases and J dropped 6; count of bases not matched to a gene: 8. CDR3 amino acids: CASSLGAGVSEQYF. Here the CDR3 DNA reads TGTGCCAGCAGCTTGGGTGCGGGAGTGAGCGAGCAGTACTTC.

This clone was seen a few times. The chain carries TRBV4-3 and TRBJ2-1, with 9 bases that match TRBD2. The V gene end was trimmed by 0 bases and the J gene end by 0 bases; junction bases not matched to a gene: 12. The CDR3 spans 20 residues. The V gene's germline CDR1 is LGHNA and CDR2 YSLEER. The CDR3, as DNA: TGCGCCAGCAGCCAAGATCTGGTAGCGGGAGAGCCGAGCTCCTACAATGAGCAGTTCTTC. Its translation: CASSQDLVAGEPSSYNEQFF.

The chain joins TRBV21-1 to TRBJ2-5; TRBD1 reflects the table's D call only, with no check against the DNA. TRBV21-1 is marked as a pseudogene. The CDR3 has 14 amino acids. CDR3: CASSRGQGVETQYF. The CDR3 coding sequence is TGTGCCAGCAGCAGAGGACAGGGGGTAGAGACCCAGTACTTC.

The genes are TRBV7-9 and TRBJ2-7; TRBD1 might be the D (5 bases). The V gene lost 5 bases and the J gene lost 3 bases, with 8 bases spanning the gap. The CDR3 spans 12 residues. CDR1 is SEHNR and CDR2 is FQNEAQ in the germline V gene (reference sequence). DNA of the CDR3: TGTGCCAGCAGCACCACAGGCTACGAGCAGTACTTC. It codes for CASSTTGYEQYF.